This T cell receptor (beta chain) emerged from a study of cytomegalovirus exposure and HLA in healthy donors. Trimming cost V 1 base and J 2 bases, with 10 bases left between them. The CDR3 sequence is 15 residues long. CDR1 and CDR2 (germline): SGHTA, FQGNSA. Findings and limits, study-wide: There were reportedly fewer N-insertions in an Asian-associated ancestry cluster than the roughly 670-donor mean, in a later analysis.

Concerning this clone: The antigen is not known.

PCR amplification relied on 60 Vbeta primers (plus 13 Jbeta primers). Using immunoSEQ multiplex PCR, the repertoire was profiled, and TCRdb retains in-frame clones only, with some absent. The sample lists about 59,000 clones; 75% to 85% were seen once. Material: PBMCs. The sequence was collected from a woman between 40 and 50 years old in good health and CMV-seronegative. The J gene is TRBJ2-3, the V gene TRBV7-2; the D is unclear. The CDR3 protein is CASSLGGGNTDTQYF. As DNA, the CDR3 is TGTGCCAGCAGCTTAGGCGGCGGAAACACAGATACGCAGTATTTT.